Presented here are 32 T cell receptor beta chains from one specimen sequenced in a study of metastatic and nonmetastatic thyroid tumors (dated by TCRdb to about 2020). None of the patients had been given any treatment before thyroid surgery. Libraries were constructed by PCR. Reads for this sample came from an Illumina HiSeq 4000. Using fastp at Q25 and MiXCR, TCRdb reprocessed the public reads and kept productive beta chains. The sample records 20,000 to 25,000 clones, about a sixth of which are singletons. The ten largest account for about 10% of the sample. Sequencing was done on a sample of tumor tissue. The source is a female donor with papillary thyroid cancer or a benign thyroid nodule (not recorded which). Some clones in this sample may be carry-over from other donors' samples.

This chain joins TRBV11-1 and TRBJ2-7; D is perhaps TRBD1 (6 bases). The ends were cut back, 0 bases at V and 4 bases at J, with 19 bases in the middle. This CDR3 region has 17 residues. The germline CDR1 and CDR2 sequences are SGHAT and FQDESV (reference sequence). CDR3 DNA sequence: TGTGCCAGCAGCTTAGCTCTTAGGGCAGGGGTAACGTACGAGCAGTACTTC. Its translation is CASSLALRAGVTYEQYF. The full variable domain, in which reference TRBV11-1 and TRBJ2-7 provide the parts outside the CDR3, is EAEVAQSPRYKITEKSQAVAFWCDPISGHATLYWYRQILGQGPELLVQFQDESVVDDSQLPKDRFSAERLKGVDSTLKIQPAELGDSAMYLCASSLALRAGVTYEQYFGPGTRLTVT.

By share, this clone ranks as medium-sized. The rearrangement uses TRBV6-5 and TRBJ1-5, with D perhaps TRBD1 (5 bases). The germline gives CDR1 MNHEY, CDR2 SVGAGI. V was shortened by 2 bases and J by 2 bases, with 16 bases between the two germline ends. This CDR3 has 17 amino acids. The CDR3 spells CASSYGTGKGGNQPQHF. The CDR3 DNA sequence: TGTGCCAGCAGTTACGGGACGGGGAAGGGAGGCAATCAGCCCCAGCATTTT.

This clone has ten or more counts. The chain employs TRBV4-2 and TRBJ2-3; 9 positions match TRBD2. J was trimmed by 1 base and V by 0 bases; bases with no gene match: 5. This CDR3 has 17 residues. Germline lookup yields CDR1 LGHNA and CDR2 YNFKEQ. The chain's CDR3 is CASSQDWRGGGTDTQYF. CDR3 bases: TGTGCCAGCAGCCAAGATTGGCGGGGGGGCGGCACAGATACGCAGTATTTT.

For this clone: With a much larger clone just one base away, this may be a read error. The chain couples TRBV11-1 to TRBJ2-1; 10 nucleotides align to TRBD2. The CDR3 is made up of 17 amino acids. J gave up 8 bases and V 5 bases, and 15 bases lay outside the gene matches. Per the germline V gene, CDR1 is SGHAT and CDR2 is FQDESV (reference sequence). Here the CDR3 reads CASSNGLADILYDEQFF. For the CDR3, the DNA is TGTGCCAGCAGCAATGGACTAGCGGATATCTTGTACGATGAGCAGTTCTTC. The complete variable domain, with remaining parts taken from reference TRBV11-1 and TRBJ2-1, reads EAEVAQSPRYKITEKSQAVAFWCDPISGHATLYWYRQILGQGPELLVQFQDESVVDDSQLPKDRFSAERLKGVDSTLKIQPAELGDSAMYLCASSNGLADILYDEQFFGPGTRLTVL.

This clone is classed as medium-sized. This CDR3 is also generated by other DNA sequences in the sample. The chain uses TRBV28 and TRBJ2-3; 8 nucleotides agree with TRBD2. Trimming at V came to 4 bases and at J to 0 bases, leaving 6 bases not matched to a gene. Germline-derived CDR1 and CDR2 are MDHEN and SYDVKM. This CDR3 comprises 16 residues. CDR3 DNA: TGTGCCAGCAGTTCGACTAGCGCTACTAGCACAGATACGCAGTATTTT. Residues: CASSSTSATSTDTQYF.

A remark on this clone: Compared with germline, one end of the junction differs, possibly owing to a read error. J is TRBJ1-1 and V is TRBV6-1; D perhaps matches TRBD1 (5 bases). This CDR3 region has 17 residues. CDR1 and CDR2 (germline): MNHNS, SASEGT. The CDR3 coding sequence is TGTGCCAGCAGTTCATTCAGGGTTTTAATCGTAGACACTGAAGCTTTTTTT. It translates to CASSSFRVLIVDTEAFF.

In the case of this clone: This may stem from a read error, because a much larger clone lies one nucleotide away. The rearrangement links TRBV12-3 or TRBV12-4 to TRBJ1-1; D gene unclear. This CDR3 is 16 amino acids long. With 11 bases removed from V and 4 bases from J, the gap between germline ends came to 26 bases. The CDR3 loop reads CASRPGESWRRTEAFF. The CDR3 DNA follows: TGTGCCTCCCGACCCGGGGAATCCTGGAGGCGCACTGAAGCTTTCTTT.

This clone was seen only once. J is TRBJ2-5 and V is TRBV5-1; the match to TRBD1 covers 8 bases. The CDR3 contains 13 residues. Looked up from germline, CDR1 is SGHRS and CDR2 is YFSETQ. Trimming cost V 6 bases and J 7 bases; bases outside gene matches: 8. The CDR3 coding sequence is TGCGCCAGCACGCTAGGTACAGGGGGGACCCAGTACTTC. It encodes CASTLGTGGTQYF.

This clone was recorded many times. The chain couples TRBV19 to TRBJ2-5; D might be TRBD2 (6 bases). CDR3 size: 14 residues. V shed 0 bases and J shed 4 bases, with 9 bases lying between them. Germline V gene data show CDR1 as LNHDA and CDR2 as SQIVND (reference sequence). CDR3 DNA: TGTGCCAGTAGTATAGATCCCGGGGGAGAGACCCAGTACTTC. It translates to CASSIDPGGETQYF.

This clone was recorded at least ten times. Written as DNA, the CDR3 is TGTGCCAGCAGTGAATGGGGCGGCACCTACGAGCAGTACTTC. It encodes CASSEWGGTYEQYF. V and J are TRBV2 and TRBJ2-7; tentative D call: TRBD1 (5 bases). This CDR3 region has 14 residues. The germline V and J ends were trimmed by 2 bases and 2 bases, with 10 bases remaining between them. Per the germline V gene, CDR1 is SNHLY and CDR2 is FYNNEI. The whole variable domain, filled in from reference TRBV2 and TRBJ2-7, reads EPEVTQTPSHQVTQMGQEVILRCVPISNHLYFYWYRQILGQKVEFLVSFYNNEISEKSEIFDDQFSVERPDGSNFTLKIRSTKLEDSAMYFCASSEWGGTYEQYFGPGTRLTVT.

This clone was recorded a few times. The chain has TRBV30 and TRBJ2-7; 10 bases line up with TRBD1. CDR3 length equals 15 residues. From germline, CDR1 is GTSNPN and CDR2 SVGIG (reference sequence). V lost 1 base to trimming and J lost 0 bases; unmatched junction nucleotides: 3. CDR3 nucleotides: TGTGCCTGGAGTGGAGGGACAGGGGTCTCCTACGAGCAGTACTTC. It encodes CAWSGGTGVSYEQYF.

This clone has only one observation. At one of its ends the junction is not consistent with the germline gene, which may arise from a read error. The J gene is TRBJ2-7, the V gene TRBV11-2, with 11 nucleotides matching TRBD2. The CDR3 has 14 amino acids. Germline V gene sequence: CDR1 SGHAT, CDR2 FQNNGV. CDR3 in amino acids: CASQGTSGSYEQYF. The CDR3 DNA follows: TGCGCCAGCCAAGGGACTAGCGGATCCTACGAGCAGTACTTC.

This clone came up a few times. With a much larger clone just one base away, this may be a read error. The chain recombines TRBV2 with TRBJ1-1; D gene ambiguous. Germline lookup yields CDR1 SNHLY and CDR2 FYNNEI. V was trimmed by 11 bases and J by 2 bases, leaving 12 bases between them. The CDR3 covers 12 residues. CDR3 sequence reads: CAWGSDNTEAFF. The CDR3 DNA reads TGTGCCTGGGGTTCAGATAACACTGAAGCTTTCTTT.

The CDR3 protein is CASSGLEVNQPQHF. The CDR3 bases are TGTGCCAGTAGTGGACTGGAGGTCAATCAGCCCCAGCATTTT. This chain joins TRBV19 and TRBJ1-5; no clear D. Trimming took off 5 bases at V and 3 bases at J, with 11 bases between the two ends. The CDR3 consists of 14 residues. Germline assignment: CDR1 LNHDA and CDR2 SQIVND (reference sequence).

In its sample, this clone was seen many times. This chain uses TRBV7-3 with TRBJ2-6, with 7 positions matching TRBD1. CDR1 and CDR2 (germline): SGHTA, FQGTGA. The CDR3 contains 17 residues. V was clipped by 0 bases and J by 0 bases; unmatched bases: 2. CDR3 sequence: CASSLTGGISGANVLTF. CDR3 in DNA: TGTGCCAGCAGCTTAACAGGGGGCATCTCTGGGGCCAACGTCCTGACTTTC. The whole variable domain, remainder taken from reference TRBV7-3 and TRBJ2-6, is GAGVSQTPSNKVTEKGKYVELRCDPISGHTALYWYRQSLGQGPEFLIYFQGTGAADDSGLPNDRFFAVRPEGSVSTLKIQRTERGDSAVYLCASSLTGGISGANVLTFGAGSRLTVL.

This sequence joins TRBV11-2 and TRBJ1-5; a possible D gene is TRBD1 (5 bases). Trimming pared 5 bases from V and 5 bases from J, leaving 25 bases between. CDR3 length equals 18 residues. Germline CDR1 is SGHAT and CDR2 is FQNNGV. In nucleotides, the CDR3 is TGTGCCAGCAGCCCTGAGGGTTCTGGGGCAGCCGGAGATCAGCCCCAGCATTTT. Translated, it gives CASSPEGSGAAGDQPQHF.

This clone was detected many times. CDR3 sequence reads: CSVERTLQASYGYTF. CDR3 nucleotide sequence: TGCAGCGTTGAGCGGACACTTCAGGCTTCCTATGGCTACACCTTC. The chain combines TRBV29-1 with TRBJ1-2; possible D gene TRBD1, 5 bases. The CDR3 loop spans 15 amino acids. The V end was cut by 3 bases, the J end by 4 bases, with 18 bases between. Germline assignment: CDR1 SQVTM and CDR2 ANQGSEA. Looking up the rest from reference TRBV29-1 and TRBJ1-2 gives the full variable domain: SAVISQKPSRDICQRGTSLTIQCQVDSQVTMMFWYRQQPGQSLTLIATANQGSEATYESGFVIDKFPISRPNLTFSTLTVSNMSPEDSSIYLCSVERTLQASYGYTFGSGTRLTVV.

This clone was observed many times. The chain couples TRBV10-1 to TRBJ2-2; D is perhaps TRBD2 (5 bases). V lost 7 bases, J lost 5 bases, and 11 bases lay in between. CDR3 length equals 13 residues. The germline CDR1 and CDR2 sequences are WNHNN and SYGVQD (reference sequence). CDR3 DNA sequence: TGCGCCAGCAAGCGGACGGTGACCGGGGAGCTGTTTTTT. Protein product: CASKRTVTGELFF.

This clone showed up just a few times. The junction departs from the called germline gene at one end, perhaps through a read error. The chain uses TRBV7-9 and TRBJ2-7; D is ambiguous. The germline gives CDR1 SEHNR, CDR2 FQNEAQ (reference sequence). The CDR3 is 14 amino acids. The CDR3 DNA reads TGTGCCAGCAGCCCTGACGTGAGATCCTACGAGCAGTACTTT. Translation: CASSPDVRSYEQYF.

V is TRBV2 and J is TRBJ2-3; D remains ambiguous. The CDR3 is 15 amino acids. Trimming removed 0 bases at V and 5 bases at J, with 12 bases between. Germline V gene data show CDR1 as SNHLY and CDR2 as FYNNEI. CDR3 in DNA: TGTGCCAGCAGTGAAGCGTGGACGGACGTAGATACGCAGTATTTT. Translated: CASSEAWTDVDTQYF.

This clone appeared many times. The rearrangement uses TRBV10-2 and TRBJ1-1; D is unresolved. The CDR3 length is 15 residues. V lost 3 bases and J lost 5, with 16 bases in between. Germline V gene data show CDR1 as WSHSY and CDR2 as SAAADI. The CDR3 nucleotides are TGCGCCAGCAGTGATAGGGCGTCTGGGGAAACTGAAGCTTTCTTT. It encodes CASSDRASGETEAFF.

This clone was observed a handful of times. The junction differs from germline at one of its ends, possibly a read error. This chain links TRBV28 with TRBJ2-6, with D perhaps being TRBD1 or TRBD2 (5 bases each). CDR3 length: 20 amino acids. CDR1 MDHEN and CDR2 SYDVKM come from the germline V gene. In DNA, the CDR3 is TGTGCCAGCAGTTACCGGGGAGAAGGGGTCCTTTTCGCTGGGGACAACGTCCTGACTTTC. Its protein is CASSYRGEGVLFAGDNVLTF.

This clone was seen a handful of times. The germline gene is not matched at one end of the junction; a read error may be the cause. The V call is TRBV5-8, the J call TRBJ1-2; 7 bases map to TRBD1. Germline assignment: CDR1 SGHTS and CDR2 YDEGEE. The CDR3 extends over 11 amino acids. In DNA, the CDR3 is TGTGCCAGCAGCTTAACAGGGGTAGAGGGCTTC. This sequence encodes CASSLTGVEGF. Supplemented by reference TRBV5-8 and TRBJ1-2, the full variable domain reads EAGVTQSPTHLIKTRGQQATLRCSPISGHTSVYWYQQALGLGLQFLLWYDEGEERNRGNFPPRFSGRQFPNYSSELNVNALELEDSALYLCASSLTGVEGFGSGTRLTVV.

A few counts support this clone. J is TRBJ2-7 and V is TRBV28, with D hard to call. Gene TRBJ2-5 matches the end of the DNA better, so the J call may be wrong. The CDR3 is 13 amino acids. In germline, CDR1 is MDHEN, CDR2 SYDVKM. The CDR3 sequence is CATCVDTQETQYF. As DNA, the CDR3 is TGTGCCACCTGTGTGGATACCCAAGAGACCCAGTACTTC.

This clone has a count of ten or more. Since a much larger clone is just one base distant, this may be a read error. V gene TRBV5-1 combines with J gene TRBJ1-6; 8 nucleotides align to TRBD1. The CDR3 is made up of 16 amino acids. CDR1 is SGHRS and CDR2 is YFSETQ in the germline V gene. The CDR3, as DNA: TGCGCCGGCAGCTTGATAACAGGGGGTAGGAATTCACCCCTCCACTTT. Translating gives CAGSLITGGRNSPLHF.

This clone was found many times. The chain employs TRBV19 and TRBJ1-6; 10 nucleotides match TRBD1. V lost 8 bases to trimming and J lost 1 base; unmatched junction nucleotides: 11. Germline values: CDR1 LNHDA, CDR2 SQIVND (reference sequence). The CDR3 covers 18 residues. The CDR3 DNA reads TGTGCCAGTTCCGGGACAGGGGTTCGTATGTCCTATAATTCACCCCTCCACTTT. Protein product: CASSGTGVRMSYNSPLHF.

This clone was counted ten times or more. The V call is TRBV5-8, the J call TRBJ1-5; TRBD1 matches 9 bases. The CDR3 totals 17 residues. The germline CDR1 and CDR2 sequences are SGHTS and YDEGEE. With V trimmed by 2 bases and J by 3 bases, 9 bases remained unmatched. The DNA for the CDR3 is TGTGCCAGCAGCTTTGGGGATAGACAGGGGGTCAATCAGCCCCAGCATTTT. Its protein product is CASSFGDRQGVNQPQHF.

As concerns this clone: A much larger clone lies a single base off, so this may be a read error. This sequence joins TRBV14 and TRBJ1-6; TRBD1 matches 7 bases. The CDR3 loop spans 15 amino acids. The V gene's germline CDR1 is SGHDN and CDR2 FVKESK. J lost 6 bases, V lost 7 bases, and 9 bases had no gene match. The DNA of the CDR3 is TGTGCCAGCATCTACAGGGGCCCTCTTAATTCACCCCTCCACTTT. Its protein is CASIYRGPLNSPLHF.

At least ten counts were recorded for this clone. The CDR3 DNA follows: TGTGCCAGCAGCTCAACAGAGATTCGAGGCGAAAAACTGTTTTTT. It codes for CASSSTEIRGEKLFF. The chain has TRBV7-8 and TRBJ1-4; no clear D. V lost 4 bases to trimming and J lost 8 bases, with 17 bases between them. The V gene's germline CDR1 is SGHVS and CDR2 FQNEAQ. The CDR3 runs to 15 residues.

At least ten counts were recorded for this clone. The chain recombines TRBV20-1 with TRBJ2-5; TRBD1 matches at 10 bases. The V and J ends lost 6 bases and 1 base, in that order; junction bases with no gene match: 8. Germline values: CDR1 DFQATT, CDR2 SNEGSKA (reference sequence). This CDR3 has 15 amino acids. The CDR3 bases are TGCAGTGCACAGGACAGGGGGTCAGGCCAAGAGACCCAGTACTTC. It yields the protein CSAQDRGSGQETQYF.

This clone has only one observation. This rearrangement joins TRBV20-1 to TRBJ1-1; no clear D. The V and J ends lost 3 bases and 5 bases respectively, with 19 bases between them. This CDR3 is 15 amino acids long. In germline, CDR1 is DFQATT, CDR2 SNEGSKA (reference sequence). In DNA, the CDR3 is TGCAGTGCTAGTCCTCGGACGCTTCACCAAACTGAAGCTTTCTTT. Translated: CSASPRTLHQTEAFF.

In this sample, this clone turned up many times. This chain connects TRBV6-1 to TRBJ2-1; D is possibly TRBD1 or TRBD2 (6 bases each). V lost 4 bases and J 0 bases, leaving 13 bases between the germline ends. The CDR3 covers 16 residues. Germline CDR1 reads MNHNS; CDR2 reads SASEGT. The CDR3 DNA is TGTGCCAGCAGTGCGTGGGGGGCGGGCTCCTACAATGAGCAGTTCTTC. Residues: CASSAWGAGSYNEQFF.